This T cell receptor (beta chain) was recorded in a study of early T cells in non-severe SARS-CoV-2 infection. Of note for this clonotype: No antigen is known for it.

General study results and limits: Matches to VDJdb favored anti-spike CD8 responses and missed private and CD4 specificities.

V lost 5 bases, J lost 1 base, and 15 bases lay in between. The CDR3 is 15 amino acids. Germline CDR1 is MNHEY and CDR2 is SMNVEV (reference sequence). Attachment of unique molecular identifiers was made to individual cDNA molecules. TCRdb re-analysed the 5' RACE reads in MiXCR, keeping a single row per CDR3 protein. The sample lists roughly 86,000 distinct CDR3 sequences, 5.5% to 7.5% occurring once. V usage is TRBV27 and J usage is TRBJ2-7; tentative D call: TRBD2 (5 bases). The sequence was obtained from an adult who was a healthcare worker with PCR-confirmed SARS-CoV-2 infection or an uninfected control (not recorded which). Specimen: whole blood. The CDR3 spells CASSPTNFLSYEQYF. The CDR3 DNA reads TGTGCCAGCAGTCCGACTAACTTTCTGTCCTACGAGCAGTACTTC.